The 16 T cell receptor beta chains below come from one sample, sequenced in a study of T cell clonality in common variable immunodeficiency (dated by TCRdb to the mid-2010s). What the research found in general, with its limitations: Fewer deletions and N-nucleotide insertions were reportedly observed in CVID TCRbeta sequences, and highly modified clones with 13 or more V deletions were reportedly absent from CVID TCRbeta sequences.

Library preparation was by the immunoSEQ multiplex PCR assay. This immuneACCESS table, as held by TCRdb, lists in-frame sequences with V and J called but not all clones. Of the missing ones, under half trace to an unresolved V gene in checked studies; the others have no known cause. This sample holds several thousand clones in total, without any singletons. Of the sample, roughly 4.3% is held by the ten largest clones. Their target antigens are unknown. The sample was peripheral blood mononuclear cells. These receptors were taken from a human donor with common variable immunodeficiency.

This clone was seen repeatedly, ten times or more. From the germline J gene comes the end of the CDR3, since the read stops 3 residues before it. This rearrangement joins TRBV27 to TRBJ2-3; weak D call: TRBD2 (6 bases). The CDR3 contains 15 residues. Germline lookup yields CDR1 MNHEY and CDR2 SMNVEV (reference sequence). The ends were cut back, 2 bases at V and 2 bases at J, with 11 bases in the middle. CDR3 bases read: TGTGCCAGCAGTTTAGGGGGGATCTCCACAGATACG. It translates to CASSLGGISTDT. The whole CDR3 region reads CASSLGGISTDTQYF.

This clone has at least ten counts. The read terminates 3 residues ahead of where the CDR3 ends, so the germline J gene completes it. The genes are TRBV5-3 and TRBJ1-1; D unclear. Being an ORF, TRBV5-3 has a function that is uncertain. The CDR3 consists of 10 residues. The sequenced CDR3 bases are TGTGCCAGAAGCTTGGTAGAA. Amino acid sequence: CARSLVE. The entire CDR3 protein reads CARSLVEAFF.

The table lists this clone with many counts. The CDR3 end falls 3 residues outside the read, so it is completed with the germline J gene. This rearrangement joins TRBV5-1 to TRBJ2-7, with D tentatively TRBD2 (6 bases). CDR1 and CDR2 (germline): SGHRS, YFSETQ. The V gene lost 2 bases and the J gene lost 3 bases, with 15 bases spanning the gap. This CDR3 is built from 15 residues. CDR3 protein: CASSFEPGLIYEQYF. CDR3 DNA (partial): TGCGCCAGCAGCTTTGAACCGGGACTCATCTACGAG.

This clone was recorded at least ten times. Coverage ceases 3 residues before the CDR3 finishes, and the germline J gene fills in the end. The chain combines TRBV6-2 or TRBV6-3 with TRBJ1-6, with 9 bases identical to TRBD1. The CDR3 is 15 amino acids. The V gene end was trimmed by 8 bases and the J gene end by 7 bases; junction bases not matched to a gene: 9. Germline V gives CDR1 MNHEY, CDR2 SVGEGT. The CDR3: CASYSRDRANSPLHF. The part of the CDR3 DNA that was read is TGTGCCAGCTACTCCCGGGACAGGGCCAATTCACCC.

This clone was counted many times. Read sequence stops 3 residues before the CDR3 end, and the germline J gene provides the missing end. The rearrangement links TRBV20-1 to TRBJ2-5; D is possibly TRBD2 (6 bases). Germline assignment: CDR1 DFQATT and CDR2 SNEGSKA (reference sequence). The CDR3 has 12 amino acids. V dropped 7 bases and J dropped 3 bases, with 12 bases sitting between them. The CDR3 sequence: CSVISGKETQYF. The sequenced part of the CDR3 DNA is TGCAGTGTTATTAGCGGAAAAGAGACC.

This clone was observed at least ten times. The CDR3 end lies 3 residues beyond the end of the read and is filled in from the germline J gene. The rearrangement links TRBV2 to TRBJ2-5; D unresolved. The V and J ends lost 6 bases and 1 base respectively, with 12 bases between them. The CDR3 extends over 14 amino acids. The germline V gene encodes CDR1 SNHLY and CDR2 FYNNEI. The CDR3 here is CASSQEYSQETQYF. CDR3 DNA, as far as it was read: TGTGCCAGCAGCCAGGAGTACAGCCAAGAGACC.

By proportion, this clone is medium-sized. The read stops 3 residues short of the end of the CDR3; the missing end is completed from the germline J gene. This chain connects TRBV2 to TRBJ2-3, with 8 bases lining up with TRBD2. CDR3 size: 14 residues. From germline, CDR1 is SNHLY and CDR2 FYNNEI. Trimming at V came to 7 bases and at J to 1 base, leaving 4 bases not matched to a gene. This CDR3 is CASKRGPGTDTQYF. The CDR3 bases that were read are TGTGCCAGCAAGCGGGGGCCGGGCACAGATACG.

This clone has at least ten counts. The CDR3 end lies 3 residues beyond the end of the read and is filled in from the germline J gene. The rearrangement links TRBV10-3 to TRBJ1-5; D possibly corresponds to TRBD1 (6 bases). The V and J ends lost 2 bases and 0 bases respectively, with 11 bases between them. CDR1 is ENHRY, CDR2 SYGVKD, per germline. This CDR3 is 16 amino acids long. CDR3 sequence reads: CAISERGAPSNQPQHF. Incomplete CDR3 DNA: TGTGCCATCAGTGAGCGGGGGGCCCCTAGCAATCAGCCC.

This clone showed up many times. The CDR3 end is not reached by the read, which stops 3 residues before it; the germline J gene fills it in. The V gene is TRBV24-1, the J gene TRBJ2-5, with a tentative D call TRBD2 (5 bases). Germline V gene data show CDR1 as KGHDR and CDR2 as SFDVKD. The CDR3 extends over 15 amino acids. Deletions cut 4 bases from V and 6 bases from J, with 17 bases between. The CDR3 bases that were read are TGTGCCACCAGTGACCGGACTCTCAATAGGAAGACC. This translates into CATSDRTLNRKT. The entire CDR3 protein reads CATSDRTLNRKTQYF.

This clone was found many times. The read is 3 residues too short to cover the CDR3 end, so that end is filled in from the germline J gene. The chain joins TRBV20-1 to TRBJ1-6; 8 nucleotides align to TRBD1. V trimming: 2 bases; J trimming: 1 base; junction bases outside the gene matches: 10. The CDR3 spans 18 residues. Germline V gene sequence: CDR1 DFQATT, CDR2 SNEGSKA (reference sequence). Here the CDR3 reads CSARPERTGRSYNSPLHF. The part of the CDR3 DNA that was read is TGCAGTGCTAGACCCGAGAGGACAGGGAGATCCTATAATTCACCC.

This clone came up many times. The CDR3 reads CACMKTSRGEKLFF. CDR3 bases read: TGTGCCTGTATGAAGACCTCCCGAGGGGAAAAA. This sequence joins TRBV30 and TRBJ1-4; no definite D call. Read coverage stops 3 residues before the CDR3 terminus; the germline J gene supplies the remainder. V shed 6 bases and J shed 8 bases, with 19 bases lying between them. The CDR3 runs 14 residues. The germline V gene encodes CDR1 GTSNPN and CDR2 SVGIG (reference sequence).

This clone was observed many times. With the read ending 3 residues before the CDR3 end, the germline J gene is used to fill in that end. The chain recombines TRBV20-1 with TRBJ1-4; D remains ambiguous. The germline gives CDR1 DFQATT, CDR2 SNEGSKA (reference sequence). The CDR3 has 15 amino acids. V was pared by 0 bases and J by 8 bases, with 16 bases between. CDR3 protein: CSARDRGLGAEKLFF. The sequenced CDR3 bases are TGCAGTGCTAGAGATCGAGGCCTGGGCGCGGAAAAA.

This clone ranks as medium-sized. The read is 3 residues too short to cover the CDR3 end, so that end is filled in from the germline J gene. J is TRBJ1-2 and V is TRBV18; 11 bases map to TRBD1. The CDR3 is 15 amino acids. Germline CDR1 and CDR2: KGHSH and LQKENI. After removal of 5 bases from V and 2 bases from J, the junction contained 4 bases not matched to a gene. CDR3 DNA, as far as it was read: TGTGCCAGCTCAAGGACAGGGGGCTACAACTATGGC. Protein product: CASSRTGGYNYG. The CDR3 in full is CASSRTGGYNYGYTF.

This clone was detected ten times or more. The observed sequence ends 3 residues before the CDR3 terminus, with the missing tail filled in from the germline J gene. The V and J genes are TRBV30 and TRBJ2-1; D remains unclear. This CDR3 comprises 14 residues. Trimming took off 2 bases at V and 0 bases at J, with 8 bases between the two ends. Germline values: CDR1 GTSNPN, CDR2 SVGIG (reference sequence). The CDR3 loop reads CAWSRQTSYNEQFF. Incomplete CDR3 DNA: TGTGCCTGGAGTAGACAAACCTCCTACAATGAG.

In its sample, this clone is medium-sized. CDR3 DNA (partial): TGCGCCAGCAGCTTCGGAAGCGGCGCAGATACG. Protein sequence: CASSFGSGADT. The CDR3 in full is CASSFGSGADTQYF. V gene TRBV5-1 combines with J gene TRBJ2-3, with a weak D call TRBD2 (5 bases). The read terminates 3 residues ahead of where the CDR3 ends, so the germline J gene completes it. The CDR3 has 14 amino acids. Trimming removed 2 bases at V and 4 bases at J, with 11 bases between. The V gene's germline CDR1 is SGHRS and CDR2 YFSETQ.

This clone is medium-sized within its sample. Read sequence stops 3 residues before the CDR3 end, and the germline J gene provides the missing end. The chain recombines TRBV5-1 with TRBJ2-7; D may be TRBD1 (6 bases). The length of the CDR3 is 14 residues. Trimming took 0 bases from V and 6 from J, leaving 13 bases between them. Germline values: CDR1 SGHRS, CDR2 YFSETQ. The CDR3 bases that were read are TGCGCCAGCAGCTTGGACAGGGAGCTCCCCGAG. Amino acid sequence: CASSLDRELPE. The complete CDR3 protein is CASSLDRELPEQYF.